Listed below are T cell receptor beta chains from one sample, sequenced in a study of CD8+ T cells in alopecia areata. TCRdb keeps only in-frame clones here, not all; method: immunoSEQ multiplex PCR. The table lists roughly 200,000 clones, approximately 60% of them singletons. The input for sequencing was CD4+ T cells sorted from blood, taken at week 4, from a patient treated with tofacitinib. The origin of the receptors is a human donor with alopecia areata. The CDR3 runs from the conserved cysteine through the conserved F or W. D genes are given only for firm matches. The size field is filled for only some rows; it gives once, few, many or a size class.

TRBV7-9	TRBJ2-1	TRBD1	few	CASRTGAYNEQFF	TGTGCCAGCCGGACAGGGGCCTACAATGAGCAGTTCTTC
TRBV5-1	TRBJ1-1	TRBD1	-	CASSMTGQNTEAFF	TGCGCCAGCAGCATGACAGGGCAGAACACTGAAGCTTTCTTT
TRBV4-2	TRBJ1-4	TRBD1	few	CASSPGGPTNEKLFF	TGTGCCAGCAGCCCAGGGGGGCCTACTAATGAAAAACTGTTTTTT
TRBV29-1	TRBJ1-4	-	-	CSVQMNEKLFF	TGCAGCGTTCAGATGAATGAAAAACTGTTTTTT
TRBV29-1	TRBJ2-7	-	few	CSVDRGRGEQYF	TGCAGCGTTGACCGGGGTAGGGGCGAGCAGTACTTC
TRBV14	TRBJ1-2	-	once	CASSQGGTVRNYGYTF	TGTGCCAGCAGCCAAGGTGGGACGGTGAGGAACTATGGCTACACCTTC
TRBV30	TRBJ2-7	-	few	CAWSSHYEQYF	TGTGCCTGGAGTTCCCATTACGAGCAGTACTTC
TRBV5-1	TRBJ1-1	TRBD1	few	CASSRGTAATEAFF	TGCGCCAGCAGCAGAGGGACAGCAGCTACTGAAGCTTTCTTT
TRBV29-1	TRBJ2-5	TRBD1	-	CSVEEGTGGGETQYF	TGCAGCGTTGAAGAGGGGACAGGGGGAGGAGAGACCCAGTACTTC
TRBV29-1	TRBJ2-5	-	-	CSVVQTQETQYF	TGCAGCGTTGTACAGACTCAAGAGACCCAGTACTTC
TRBV28	TRBJ2-5	-	-	CASSLGHQETQYF	TGTGCCAGCAGTTTAGGCCACCAAGAGACCCAGTACTTC
TRBV29-1	TRBJ1-4	-	few	CSGTGPKIEKLFF	TGCAGCGGCACAGGTCCGAAGATTGAAAAACTGTTTTTT
TRBV14	TRBJ2-1	TRBD2	-	CASSQVLAKSYNEQFF	TGTGCCAGCAGCCAAGTACTAGCGAAATCCTACAATGAGCAGTTCTTC
TRBV7-2	TRBJ1-1	-	few	CASSYGGTEAFF	TGTGCCAGCAGCTACGGGGGTACTGAAGCTTTCTTT
TRBV2	TRBJ1-6	-	-	CASSVGNSPLHF	TGTGCCAGCAGTGTCGGGAATTCACCCCTCCACTTT
TRBV5-1	TRBJ2-7	-	once	CASSLLPDGEQYF	TGCGCCAGCAGCTTACTGCCGGACGGCGAGCAGTACTTC
TRBV7-9	TRBJ2-1	-	-	CASSPGGGGSYNEQFF	TGTGCCAGCAGCCCTGGGGGGGGCGGCTCCTACAATGAGCAGTTCTTC
TRBV5-1	TRBJ2-1	TRBD1	once	CASSAGQGAIGEQFF	TGCGCCAGCAGCGCCGGACAGGGGGCGATTGGCGAGCAGTTCTTC